The 32 T cell receptor beta chains below come from one sample, sequenced in a study of shared clonotypes between healthy human individuals. Libraries were prepared by immunoSEQ multiplex PCR; TCRdb keeps only in-frame clonotypes and omits some of them. Of about 690,000 clones listed, about 92% are singletons. Sequencing input: memory CD8+ T cells from PBMCs. Subset meaning: CD45RO+ cells pooled with CCR7-negative TemRA cells. The receptors were sampled from a young man in good health. Some clones in this sample may be carry-over from other donors' samples.

In its sample, this clone was seen once. The CDR3 region is CASTNGPGGWTEAFF. The CDR3 DNA reads TGTGCCAGTACCAATGGACCCGGCGGTTGGACTGAAGCTTTCTTT. This sequence joins TRBV19 and TRBJ1-1; no definite D call. The CDR3 is made up of 15 amino acids. The germline V and J ends were trimmed by 7 bases and 5 bases, with 20 bases remaining between them. Germline V lookup: CDR1 LNHDA, CDR2 SQIVND (reference sequence).

The chain is built from TRBV27 and TRBJ2-1; 7 nucleotides agree with TRBD1. CDR1 and CDR2 (germline): MNHEY, SMNVEV (reference sequence). CDR3 length equals 14 residues. The trim removed 10 bases at V and 8 bases at J, leaving 14 bases unmatched. CDR3 in amino acids: CATGDRVDFHEQFF. The DNA for the CDR3 is TGTGCCACCGGAGACAGGGTAGATTTTCATGAGCAGTTCTTC.

CDR3 sequence (DNA): TGTGCCAGCAGCTCCCATGGAGGGCCTACAGATACGCAGTATTTT. Residues: CASSSHGGPTDTQYF. V gene TRBV11-3 combines with J gene TRBJ2-3, with TRBD2 as a possible D gene (6 bases). Germline V gene data show CDR1 as SGHNT and CDR2 as YENEEA. The V end lost 4 bases, the J end lost 3 bases, and 14 bases lay between the germline ends. The CDR3 extends over 15 amino acids.

The chain links TRBV28 to TRBJ1-4; no firm D call. The CDR3 has 15 amino acids. Trimming took off 5 bases at V and 2 bases at J, with 12 bases between the two ends. Germline lookup yields CDR1 MDHEN and CDR2 SYDVKM. The CDR3 DNA reads TGTGCCAGCAGTCAGAAAGGGTTTACTAATGAAAAACTGTTTTTT. It encodes CASSQKGFTNEKLFF.

The V and J genes are TRBV4-2 and TRBJ2-1; D is possibly TRBD2 (6 bases). Trimming left V 0 bases short and J 0 bases short, with 12 bases between. The length of the CDR3 is 17 residues. Per the germline V gene, CDR1 is LGHNA and CDR2 is YNFKEQ. The CDR3 bases are TGTGCCAGCAGCCAAGATGTAGCGGTCCGCTCCTACAATGAGCAGTTCTTC. Translation gives CASSQDVAVRSYNEQFF.

The chain uses TRBV5-6 and TRBJ2-2, with D unresolved. The length of the CDR3 is 14 residues. Germline V gene sequence: CDR1 SGHDT, CDR2 YYEEEE. V was pared by 2 bases and J by 0 bases, with 5 bases between. CDR3: CASSFVPNTGELFF. CDR3 DNA: TGTGCCAGCAGCTTCGTCCCGAACACCGGGGAGCTGTTTTTT.

This chain uses TRBV29-1 with TRBJ1-2; 9 bases map to TRBD1. V trimming: 7 bases; J trimming: 4 bases; junction bases outside the gene matches: 25. The CDR3 sequence is 19 residues long. Germline V lookup: CDR1 SQVTM, CDR2 ANQGSEA. The CDR3 sequence is CSALGPFTDRGLLPYGYTF. Written as DNA, the CDR3 is TGCAGCGCACTGGGCCCTTTTACGGACAGGGGTCTACTTCCCTATGGCTACACCTTC.

The rearrangement uses TRBV6-5 and TRBJ2-1; 8 bases are a match to TRBD1. V shed 7 bases, J shed 4 bases, and the junction held 9 bases outside the gene matches. CDR1 MNHEY and CDR2 SVGAGI come from the germline V gene. This CDR3 region has 15 residues. CDR3 sequence reads: CASNTRDRRYNEQFF. The DNA for the CDR3 is TGTGCCAGCAATACCCGGGACAGGAGGTACAATGAGCAGTTCTTC.

V usage is TRBV10-3 and J usage is TRBJ2-3; 8 positions agree with TRBD2. The CDR3 has 14 residues. Trimming cost V 4 bases and J 1 base; bases outside gene matches: 1. Germline lookup yields CDR1 ENHRY and CDR2 SYGVKD. CDR3 in amino acids: CAISAAGGTDTQYF. In nucleotides, the CDR3 is TGTGCCATCAGTGCAGCGGGAGGCACAGATACGCAGTATTTT.

The chain combines TRBV6-1 with TRBJ2-7; D possibly corresponds to TRBD2 (5 bases). CDR1 and CDR2 (germline): MNHNS, SASEGT. The CDR3 consists of 13 residues. V was cut by 7 bases and J by 2 bases, with 12 bases left in between. CDR3 protein: CASKRRPTYEQYF. DNA of the CDR3: TGTGCCAGCAAAAGGAGGCCGACCTACGAGCAGTACTTC.

This sequence joins TRBV19 and TRBJ1-5; 7 bases are a match to TRBD1. V trimming: 5 bases; J trimming: 4 bases; junction bases outside the gene matches: 11. The CDR3 is 16 amino acids. The V gene's germline CDR1 is LNHDA and CDR2 SQIVND (reference sequence). Written as DNA, the CDR3 is TGTGCCAGTAGTTCAAACCGGGACAGAAAAAATCAGCCCCAGCATTTT. Translated, it gives CASSSNRDRKNQPQHF.

The V and J genes are TRBV19 and TRBJ2-7, with D unresolved. CDR3 length: 11 amino acids. V lost 5 bases and J lost 2, with 4 bases in between. CDR1 and CDR2 from the germline V gene are LNHDA and SQIVND (reference sequence). The DNA of the CDR3 is TGTGCCAGTAGTGAAGCCTACGAGCAGTACTTC. Protein sequence: CASSEAYEQYF.

The rearrangement uses TRBV28 and TRBJ1-5; no clear D. Germline values: CDR1 MDHEN, CDR2 SYDVKM. The CDR3 is made up of 12 amino acids. V lost 3 bases and J 9 bases, leaving 9 bases between the germline ends. Here the CDR3 reads CASSLAAGPQHF. The CDR3 coding sequence is TGTGCCAGCAGTTTGGCGGCGGGGCCCCAGCATTTT.

This chain connects TRBV5-4 to TRBJ1-1; D call uncertain. In germline, CDR1 is SGHNT, CDR2 YYREEE (reference sequence). Trimming shortened V by 0 bases and J by 3 bases, and 3 bases separated the two germline ends. The CDR3 length is 12 residues. The CDR3 sequence is CASSLEYTEAFF. DNA for the CDR3: TGTGCCAGCAGCTTGGAGTACACTGAAGCTTTCTTT.

The genes are TRBV9 and TRBJ2-5; 9 nucleotides align to TRBD1. The CDR3 totals 17 residues. The germline gives CDR1 SGDLS, CDR2 YYNGEE. With 4 bases clipped from V and 5 bases from J, the junction kept 15 bases outside the gene matches. CDR3 sequence (DNA): TGTGCCAGCAGCCCACGGAGGGGGGGACAGGGATGGGAGACCCAGTACTTC. Amino acids: CASSPRRGGQGWETQYF.

This rearrangement joins TRBV28 to TRBJ1-2; TRBD1 aligns across 7 bases. Germline CDR1 is MDHEN and CDR2 is SYDVKM. V shed 8 bases and J 6 bases; nucleotides not matched to a gene: 6. The CDR3 loop spans 12 amino acids. The CDR3 region is CASADRADGYTF. CDR3 bases: TGTGCCAGCGCCGACAGGGCGGATGGCTACACCTTC.

This rearrangement joins TRBV28 to TRBJ1-2, with 7 bases matching TRBD1. Germline lookup yields CDR1 MDHEN and CDR2 SYDVKM. The CDR3 covers 15 residues. The V segment lost 7 bases and the J segment 4 bases; nucleotides outside the gene matches: 12. CDR3 in DNA: TGTGCCAGCACCTTCATGGGACAGCTCTCCTATGGCTACACCTTC. Amino acid sequence: CASTFMGQLSYGYTF.

The V call is TRBV11-2, the J call TRBJ2-2; D tentatively reads TRBD1 or TRBD2 (5 bases each). CDR1 and CDR2 (germline): SGHAT, FQNNGV. The CDR3 is made up of 14 amino acids. V was trimmed by 2 bases and J by 4 bases, leaving 8 bases between them. DNA of the CDR3: TGTGCCAGCAGCTTAATGAGGGGCACCGGGGAGCTGTTTTTT. Translating gives CASSLMRGTGELFF.

The chain combines TRBV6-5 with TRBJ1-2, with TRBD1 identical over 8 bases. The CDR3 has 15 amino acids. Germline lookup yields CDR1 MNHEY and CDR2 SVGAGI. The V segment lost 0 bases and the J segment 4 bases; nucleotides outside the gene matches: 4. CDR3 nucleotides: TGTGCCAGCAGTTACTCCCAGGGGGCGACCTATGGCTACACCTTC. Encoded protein: CASSYSQGATYGYTF.

The chain links TRBV7-9 to TRBJ1-2; maybe TRBD1 (6 bases). The V end was cut by 5 bases, the J end by 3 bases, with 10 bases between. Germline V lookup: CDR1 SEHNR, CDR2 FQNEAQ (reference sequence). The CDR3 is 13 residues long. CDR3 sequence reads: CASSPTGDYGYTF. The CDR3 DNA is TGTGCCAGCAGCCCGACAGGAGACTATGGCTACACCTTC.

This chain uses TRBV6-6 with TRBJ2-2; D is perhaps TRBD1 (6 bases). Germline CDR1 MNHNY, CDR2 SVGAGI (reference sequence). The CDR3 is 15 amino acids. Trimming stripped 6 bases from V and 6 bases from J, with 17 bases between. The CDR3 nucleotides are TGTGCCAGCAGGGAAGTTGGACAGTGGTCCGGGGAGCTGTTTTTT. Its translation is CASREVGQWSGELFF.

This sequence joins TRBV9 and TRBJ2-1, with D uncertain. CDR3 length equals 12 residues. Germline loops: CDR1 SGDLS, CDR2 YYNGEE. V lost 3 bases and J lost 10, with 11 bases in between. CDR3 in DNA: TGTGCCAGCAGCGGGCTCTCAAGGGAGCAGTTCTTC. Protein sequence: CASSGLSREQFF. Filled out from reference TRBV9 and TRBJ2-1, the complete variable domain reads DSGVTQTPKHLITATGQRVTLRCSPRSGDLSVYWYQQSLDQGLQFLIQYYNGEERAKGNILERFSAQQFPDLHSELNLSSLELGDSALYFCASSGLSREQFFGPGTRLTVL.

V and J are TRBV19 and TRBJ2-5; 7 bases map to TRBD1. Germline V gives CDR1 LNHDA, CDR2 SQIVND (reference sequence). J was trimmed by 3 bases and V by 0 bases; bases with no gene match: 4. CDR3 length: 15 residues. The CDR3 loop reads CASSIDRTGEETQYF. CDR3 nucleotides: TGTGCCAGTAGTATAGATCGAACAGGGGAAGAGACCCAGTACTTC.

The chain joins TRBV9 to TRBJ1-2; TRBD1 might be the D (6 bases). The CDR3 sequence is 15 residues long. The V end lost 3 bases, the J end lost 8 bases, and 20 bases lay between the germline ends. Germline CDR1 and CDR2: SGDLS and YYNGEE. For the CDR3, the DNA is TGTGCCAGCAGCGGACCTCAGGGGCCCCGCAAGGGCTACACCTTC. Translation gives CASSGPQGPRKGYTF.

The chain has TRBV27 and TRBJ2-1, with 9 bases lining up with TRBD2. V lost 5 bases, J lost 6 bases, and 5 bases stayed unmatched. The CDR3 sequence is 14 residues long. In germline, CDR1 is MNHEY, CDR2 SMNVEV (reference sequence). The CDR3 loop reads CASSPSGTFNEQFF. The CDR3 DNA reads TGTGCCAGCAGTCCTAGCGGGACGTTCAATGAGCAGTTCTTC.

Remarks on this clone: A far larger clone differs by one base, so this is likely a read error. The V call is TRBV6-5, the J call TRBJ2-2, with D perhaps TRBD2 (5 bases). This CDR3 spans 15 amino acids. The germline gives CDR1 MNHEY, CDR2 SVGAGI. The CDR3 loop reads CTSSYLAAGTGELFF. CDR3 nucleotides: TGTACCAGCAGTTACCTTGCGGCGGGCACCGGGGAGCTGTTTTTT.

The V gene is TRBV28, the J gene TRBJ1-4; 7 bases line up with TRBD1. Germline-derived CDR1 and CDR2 are MDHEN and SYDVKM. The CDR3 has 18 residues. With V trimmed by 3 bases and J by 0 bases, 10 bases remained unmatched. The CDR3, as DNA: TGTGCCAGCAGTTTCCCGGGACAGAGTTTTCCAACTAATGAAAAACTGTTTTTT. Its protein product is CASSFPGQSFPTNEKLFF.

This chain joins TRBV28 and TRBJ2-1; 9 positions agree with TRBD1. This CDR3 comprises 15 residues. Germline lookup yields CDR1 MDHEN and CDR2 SYDVKM. Germline trimming cut 6 bases from V and 5 bases from J; bases unmatched to any gene: 8. CDR3 protein: CASRQTGGADNEQFF. In DNA form, the CDR3 reads TGTGCCAGCAGACAAACAGGGGGCGCTGACAATGAGCAGTTCTTC.

The chain has TRBV28 and TRBJ2-5; TRBD2 is a possible D gene (6 bases). The V end lost 7 bases, the J end lost 5 bases, and 14 bases lay between the germline ends. The CDR3 length is 13 residues. Germline CDR1 and CDR2: MDHEN and SYDVKM. The CDR3 nucleotides read TGTGCCAGCACAGGGCTCCGGGGGGAGACCCAGTACTTC. Residues: CASTGLRGETQYF.

This clone was detected once. The gene calls are TRBV13 and TRBJ2-7, with 10 bases identical to TRBD2. This CDR3 is 14 amino acids long. The V gene end was trimmed by 6 bases and the J gene end by 2 bases; junction bases not matched to a gene: 4. Per the germline V gene, CDR1 is PRHDT and CDR2 is FYEKMQ (reference sequence). This CDR3 is CASRASGGTYEQYF. CDR3 DNA sequence: TGTGCCAGCAGGGCTAGCGGGGGCACCTACGAGCAGTACTTC.

The V call is TRBV4-1, the J call TRBJ2-1; D gene uncertain. The germline gives CDR1 MGHRA, CDR2 YSYEKL. V lost 3 bases, J lost 8 bases, and 11 bases lay in between. The CDR3 sequence is 13 residues long. CDR3 sequence: CASSHLRAYEQFF. CDR3 nucleotide sequence: TGCGCCAGCAGCCATCTTCGTGCGTATGAGCAGTTCTTC.

The chain links TRBV15 to TRBJ2-3, with D perhaps matching TRBD2 (6 bases). Germline-derived CDR1 and CDR2 are LNHNV and YYDKDF (reference sequence). The CDR3 has 17 amino acids. Trimming removed 3 bases at V and 1 base at J, with 17 bases between. The CDR3 loop reads CATSRKLAPRRTDTQYF. The CDR3 region has the DNA TGTGCCACCAGCAGGAAGCTAGCGCCTCGACGCACAGATACGCAGTATTTT.